This TCR beta chain appears in the sequencing data of a study of T cell repertoires in cytomegalovirus infection (dated by TCRdb to the late 2010s). Background for the entire study: Alongside well-studied HLA-B-restricted epitopes, the peptide stimulations were aimed at recently identified HLA-C-restricted CMV epitopes, whose presentation resists viral immunomodulation. The HLA type of each donor mattered for the analysis, because public TCR beta signatures pointed to carriage of CMV infection along with the matching HLA type.

V loses 5 bases at its end and J loses 0 bases; junction bases beyond the gene matches: 6. As encoded in the germline V gene (reference sequence), CDR1 is LGHDT while CDR2 is YNNKEL. The CDR3 adds up to 15 amino acids, both ends counted. The sequence is cut down to CDR3 DNA, 45 bases in frame from base 1. Instrument used: Illumina HiSeq 1500. TCRdb redid the processing of the public reads, applying fastp at Q25 and MiXCR, and retained in-frame beta chains. One record per CDR3 amino acid sequence lists the most common genes and DNA. Across this sample there are some 350,000 distinct CDR3 sequences, with about 29% seen only once. The top ten hold about 20% of the sample. The sample's treatment or condition label, decoded: in vitro stimulation with specific CMV peptide epitopes to enrich CMV-specific T cells. The sample holds one count of this clonotype. Its antigen specificity is not known. Likely a read error: the CDR3 ends without its conserved phenylalanine or tryptophan.

The full study reports these points: In both this cohort and an independent cohort of 350 or so donors, the cumulative frequency of public TCR beta family members distinguished carriers of CMV infection plus the relevant HLA type. The ex vivo response was dominated by HLA-C-restricted CMV-specific TCR beta clonotypes, and the single most frequent clonotype in two of eight donors was supplied by these HLA-C-restricted clonotypes.

The sequence was obtained from a human donor in good health (CMV status not recorded). Some clones in this sample may be carry-over from other donors' samples. This receptor chain uses TRBV3-1 and TRBJ1-2; a stretch of 7 junction bases matches TRBD1. This material consisted of cultured PBMCs, taken from culture after CMV antigen stimulation. The DNA sequence is TGTGCCAGCAGCATCAGACAGGGAACTAACTATGGCTACACCCTC. Protein translation: CASSIRQGTNYGYTL.